This TCR beta chain was sequenced in a study of regulatory T cells in long-lasting Graves disease. About the study: Graves' patients with a new diagnosis had received antithyroid drugs under 3 months.

Stated time point: newly diagnosed GD, antithyroid drugs for less than 3 months. Making the TCR library involved RNA that had been extracted from PBMCs. Both iRepertoire HTBI primers and Arm-PCR of CDR3 regions were used to build the TCR beta libraries. Each CDR3 protein gets one entry after TCRdb re-called the multiplex PCR reads with MiXCR. The sample carries about 330,000 distinct CDR3 sequences, roughly 15% recorded once. V lost 0 bases and J 2 bases, leaving 12 bases between the germline ends. CDR1 is DFQATT and CDR2 is SNEGSKA in the germline V gene (reference sequence). This CDR3 has 15 amino acids. The sample was also linked to a second study, of T cells in Graves' hyperthyroidism and ophthalmopathy. That paper notes: Among thyroid clonotypes expanded above 0.001, most also appeared in blood.

The chain carries TRBV20-1 and TRBJ2-3; D is perhaps TRBD2 (6 bases). Specimen: peripheral blood mononuclear cells (PBMCs), collected at new diagnosis, from a patient treated with antithyroid drugs. The sequence came from a woman younger than 35 with Graves disease. For the CDR3, the DNA is TGCAGTGCTAGAGATGGAGCGGGTGTCACAGATACGCAGTATTTT. This codes for CSARDGAGVTDTQYF.